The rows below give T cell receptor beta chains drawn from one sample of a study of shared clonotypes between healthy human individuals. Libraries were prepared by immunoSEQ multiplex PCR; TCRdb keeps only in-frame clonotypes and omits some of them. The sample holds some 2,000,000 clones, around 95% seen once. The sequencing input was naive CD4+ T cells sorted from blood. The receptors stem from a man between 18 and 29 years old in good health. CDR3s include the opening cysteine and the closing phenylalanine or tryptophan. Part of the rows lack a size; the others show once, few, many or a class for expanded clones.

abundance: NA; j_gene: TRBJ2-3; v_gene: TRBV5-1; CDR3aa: CASSLGSATYTDTQYF
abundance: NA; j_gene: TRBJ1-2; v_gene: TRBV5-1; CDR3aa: CASSNDRFYGYTF
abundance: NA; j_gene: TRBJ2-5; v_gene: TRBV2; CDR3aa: CATAIVPQGTQYF
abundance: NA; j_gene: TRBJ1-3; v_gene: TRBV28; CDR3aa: CASNTLRTDSGNTIYF
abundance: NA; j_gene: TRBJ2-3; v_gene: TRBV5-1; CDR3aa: CASSLGPEPDTQYF
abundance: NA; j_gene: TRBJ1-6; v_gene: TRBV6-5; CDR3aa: CASTPGAWGNSPLHF
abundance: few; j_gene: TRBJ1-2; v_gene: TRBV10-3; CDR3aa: CAISVPEINYGYTF
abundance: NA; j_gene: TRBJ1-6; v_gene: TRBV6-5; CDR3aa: CASSRTGPGSPLHF
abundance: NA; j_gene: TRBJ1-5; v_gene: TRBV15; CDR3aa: CATTRDGDQPQHF
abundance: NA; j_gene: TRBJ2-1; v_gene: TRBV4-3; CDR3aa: CASSQVGTGVYNEQFF
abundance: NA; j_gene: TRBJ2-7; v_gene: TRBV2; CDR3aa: CASILGRDRVGRQYF
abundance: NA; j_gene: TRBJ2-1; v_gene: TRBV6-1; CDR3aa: CASSDINEQFF
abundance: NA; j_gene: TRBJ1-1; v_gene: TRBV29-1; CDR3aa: CSVALSEEAFF
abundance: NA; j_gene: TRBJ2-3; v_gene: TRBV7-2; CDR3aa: CASSQGIGADTQYF
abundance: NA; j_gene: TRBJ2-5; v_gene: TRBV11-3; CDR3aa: CASSLGTSGGQETQYF
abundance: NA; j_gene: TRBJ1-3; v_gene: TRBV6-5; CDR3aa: CASRRDTNSGNTIYF
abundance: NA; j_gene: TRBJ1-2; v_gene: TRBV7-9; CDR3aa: CASSSQGSGYTF
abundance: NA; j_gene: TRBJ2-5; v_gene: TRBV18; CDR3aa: CASSPSLETQYF
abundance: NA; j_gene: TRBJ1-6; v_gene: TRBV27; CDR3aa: CASSFHRGLNSPLHF
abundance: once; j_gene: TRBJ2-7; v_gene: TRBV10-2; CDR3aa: CASSEGGAYEQYF
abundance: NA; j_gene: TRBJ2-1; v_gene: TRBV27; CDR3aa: CASSLSTAGEQFF
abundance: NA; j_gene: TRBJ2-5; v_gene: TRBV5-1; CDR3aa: CASSGGLFETQYF
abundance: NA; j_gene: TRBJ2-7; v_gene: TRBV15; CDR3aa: CATSNPQGYEQYF
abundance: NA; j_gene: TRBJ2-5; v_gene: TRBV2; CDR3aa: CASIRGVGEETQYF
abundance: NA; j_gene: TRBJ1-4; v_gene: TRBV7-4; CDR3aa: CASSRPLSEWGRKLFF
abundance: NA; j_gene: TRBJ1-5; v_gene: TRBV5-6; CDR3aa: CASSLVGKSDQPQHF
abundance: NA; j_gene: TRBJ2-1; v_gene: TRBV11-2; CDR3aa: CASSLGQGSYNEQFF
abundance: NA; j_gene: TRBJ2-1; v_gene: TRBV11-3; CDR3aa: CASSSGQLGTDEQFF
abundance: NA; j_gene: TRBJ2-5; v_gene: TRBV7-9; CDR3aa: CASSSSTSGPMGQETQYF
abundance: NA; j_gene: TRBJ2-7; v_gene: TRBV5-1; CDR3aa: CASRDGWEQYF
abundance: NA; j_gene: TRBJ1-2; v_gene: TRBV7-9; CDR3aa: CASSLADYGYTF
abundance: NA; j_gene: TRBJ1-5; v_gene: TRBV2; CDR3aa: CASSERVWQPQHF
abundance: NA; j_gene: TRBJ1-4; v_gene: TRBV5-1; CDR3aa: CASSLSGTTNEKLFF
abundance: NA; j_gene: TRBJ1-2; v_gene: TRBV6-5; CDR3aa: CASSYADRSLYGYTF
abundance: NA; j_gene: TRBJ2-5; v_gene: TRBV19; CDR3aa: CASSKGGGPETQYF
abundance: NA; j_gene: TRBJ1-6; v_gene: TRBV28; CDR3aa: CASSLRGNNSPLHF